One T cell receptor beta chain is described in this entry. In the original workflow: Estimation of nucleated cell counts relied on the amplification of reference gene primers. Sequencing was performed with immunoSEQ multiplex PCR; in TCRdb, only in-frame clones are kept and a portion is missing. V and J calls plus clone size are reproduced from that table; the DNA served to infer D and trimming. The sample records about 69,000 clones, 65% to 90% being singletons. This sample stems from a study of blood T cell repertoires in COVID-19. Study-wide context: Both acute and convalescent COVID-19 samples were obtained from the United States, Italy and Spain. PBMCs, B-cell-depleted T cells, or T cells were the source of the cDNA or gDNA that made up the material.

This receptor was taken from an elderly man with acute or convalescent COVID-19. Sequencing input: peripheral blood.

CDR3 DNA: TGCAGCGCCCGGACTCGAGACACCGGGGAGCTGTTTTTT. Its protein product is CSARTRDTGELFF. This rearrangement joins TRBV29-1 to TRBJ2-2, with D possibly being TRBD2 (5 bases). Trimming removed 7 bases at V and 3 bases at J, with 12 bases between. The CDR3 contains 13 residues. Germline V gene data show CDR1 as SQVTM and CDR2 as ANQGSEA.